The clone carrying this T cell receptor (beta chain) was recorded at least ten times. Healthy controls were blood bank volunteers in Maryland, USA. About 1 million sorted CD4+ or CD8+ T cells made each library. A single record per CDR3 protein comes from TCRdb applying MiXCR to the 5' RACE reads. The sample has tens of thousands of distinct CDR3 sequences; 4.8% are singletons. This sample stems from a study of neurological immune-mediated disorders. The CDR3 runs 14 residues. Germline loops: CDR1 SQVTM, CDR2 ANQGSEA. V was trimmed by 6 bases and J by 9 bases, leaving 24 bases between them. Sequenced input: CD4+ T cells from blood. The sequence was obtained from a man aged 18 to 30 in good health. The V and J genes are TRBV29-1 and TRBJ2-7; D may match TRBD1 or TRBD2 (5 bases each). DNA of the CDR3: TGCAGCGTCGGGATTGGTGGGGCGGTCAAGGTGCAGTACTTC. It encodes CSVGIGGAVKVQYF.